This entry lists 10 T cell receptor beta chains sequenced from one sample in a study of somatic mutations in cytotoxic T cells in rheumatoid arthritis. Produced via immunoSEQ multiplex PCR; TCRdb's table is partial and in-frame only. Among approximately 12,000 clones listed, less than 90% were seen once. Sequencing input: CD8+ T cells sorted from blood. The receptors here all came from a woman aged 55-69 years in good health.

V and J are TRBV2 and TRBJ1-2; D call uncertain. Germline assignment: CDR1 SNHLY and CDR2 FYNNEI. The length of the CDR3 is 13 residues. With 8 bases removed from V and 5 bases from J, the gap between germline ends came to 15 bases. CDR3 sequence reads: CASYKDFLYGYTF. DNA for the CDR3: TGTGCCAGCTATAAGGACTTCCTGTATGGCTACACCTTC.

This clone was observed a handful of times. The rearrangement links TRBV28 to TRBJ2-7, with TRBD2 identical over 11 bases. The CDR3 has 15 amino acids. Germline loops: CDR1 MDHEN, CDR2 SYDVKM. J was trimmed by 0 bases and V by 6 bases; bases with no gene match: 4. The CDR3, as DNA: TGTGCCAGCAGCACCACTAGCGGGGGCTCCTACGAGCAGTACTTC. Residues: CASSTTSGGSYEQYF.

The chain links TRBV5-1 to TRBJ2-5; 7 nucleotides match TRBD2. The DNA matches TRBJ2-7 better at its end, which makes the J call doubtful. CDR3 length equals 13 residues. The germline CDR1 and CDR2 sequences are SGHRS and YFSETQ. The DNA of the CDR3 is TGCGCCAGCAGCTTGTACTCTAGCGGCGAGCAGTACTTC. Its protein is CASSLYSSGEQYF.

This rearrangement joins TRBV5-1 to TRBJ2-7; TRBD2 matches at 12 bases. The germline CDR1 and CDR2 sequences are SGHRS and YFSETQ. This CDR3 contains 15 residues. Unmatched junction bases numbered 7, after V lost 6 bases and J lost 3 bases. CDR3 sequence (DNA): TGCGCCAGCACCAGACTAGCGGGGGTCGTCTACGAGCAGTACGTC. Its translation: CASTRLAGVVYEQYV.

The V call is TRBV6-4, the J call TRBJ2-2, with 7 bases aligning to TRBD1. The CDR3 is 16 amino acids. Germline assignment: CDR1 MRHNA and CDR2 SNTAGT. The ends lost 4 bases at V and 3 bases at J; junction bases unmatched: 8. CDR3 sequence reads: CASSAGGHADTGELFF. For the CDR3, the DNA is TGTGCCAGCAGTGCAGGGGGACATGCCGACACCGGGGAGCTGTTTTTT.

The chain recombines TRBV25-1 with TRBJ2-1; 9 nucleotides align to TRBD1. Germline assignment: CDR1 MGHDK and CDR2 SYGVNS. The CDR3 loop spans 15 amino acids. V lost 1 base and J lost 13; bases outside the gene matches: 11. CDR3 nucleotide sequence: TGTGCCAGCAGTGAATCCAGCGACAGGGGGTTTCCTCAGTTCTTC. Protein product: CASSESSDRGFPQFF.

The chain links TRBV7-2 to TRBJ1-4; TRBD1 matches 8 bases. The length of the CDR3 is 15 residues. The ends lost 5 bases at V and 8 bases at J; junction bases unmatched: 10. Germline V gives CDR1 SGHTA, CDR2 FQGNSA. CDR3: CASSGRQGLKEKLFF. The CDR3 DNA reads TGTGCCAGCAGCGGAAGACAGGGGTTGAAGGAAAAACTGTTTTTT.

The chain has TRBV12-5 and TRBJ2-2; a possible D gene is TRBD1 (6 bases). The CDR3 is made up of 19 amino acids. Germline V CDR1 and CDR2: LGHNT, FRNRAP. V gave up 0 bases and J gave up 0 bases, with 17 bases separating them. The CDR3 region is CASGLVTFPGTPNTGELFF. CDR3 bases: TGTGCTAGTGGTTTGGTAACCTTCCCCGGGACACCGAACACCGGGGAGCTGTTTTTT.

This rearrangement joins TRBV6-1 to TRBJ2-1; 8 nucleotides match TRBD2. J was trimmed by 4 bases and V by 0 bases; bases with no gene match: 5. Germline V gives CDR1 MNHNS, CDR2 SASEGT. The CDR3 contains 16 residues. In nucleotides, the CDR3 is TGTGCCAGCAGTGAAGCCGTGGCGGGGGGATACAATGAGCAGTTCTTC. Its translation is CASSEAVAGGYNEQFF.

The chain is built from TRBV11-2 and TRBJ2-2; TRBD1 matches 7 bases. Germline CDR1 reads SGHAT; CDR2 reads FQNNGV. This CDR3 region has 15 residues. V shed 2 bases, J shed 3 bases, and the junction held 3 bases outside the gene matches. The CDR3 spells CASSLRGRDTGELFF. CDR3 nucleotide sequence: TGTGCCAGCAGCTTAAGGGGGCGGGACACCGGGGAGCTGTTTTTT.